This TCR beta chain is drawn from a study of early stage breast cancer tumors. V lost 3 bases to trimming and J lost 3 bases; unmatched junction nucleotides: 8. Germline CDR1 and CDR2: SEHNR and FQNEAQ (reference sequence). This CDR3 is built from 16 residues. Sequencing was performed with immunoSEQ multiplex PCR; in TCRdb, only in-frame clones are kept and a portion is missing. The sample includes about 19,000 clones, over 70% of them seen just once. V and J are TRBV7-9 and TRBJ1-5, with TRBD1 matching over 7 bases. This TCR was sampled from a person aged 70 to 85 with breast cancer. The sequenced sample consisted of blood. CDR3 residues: CASSFGNDRANQPQHF. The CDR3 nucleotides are TGTGCCAGCAGCTTTGGAAACGACAGGGCCAATCAGCCCCAGCATTTT.